One and the same sample provided the 23 T cell receptor beta chains below, sequenced in a study of glioma-infiltrating T cells. The iRepertoire nested amplicon-rescue multiplex PCR amplified TCR alpha and beta CDR3s from RNA. Each CDR3 protein gets one entry after TCRdb re-called the multiplex PCR reads with MiXCR. The sample includes roughly 100,000 distinct CDR3 sequences, 35% to 45% of them seen just once. The sample was glioma tissue, nonneoplastic brain tissue, or PBMCs (not recorded which). These receptor sequences come from a human donor with low-grade glioma or glioblastoma, undergoing nonglioma brain surgery, or in good health (not recorded which).

The sample holds many counts of this clonotype. This chain links TRBV3-1 with TRBJ2-5; D gene uncertain. CDR3 length: 12 amino acids. Germline V gene sequence: CDR1 LGHDT, CDR2 YNNKEL (reference sequence). The V end lost 1 base, the J end lost 5 bases, and 5 bases lay between the germline ends. This CDR3 reads CASSQVSETQYF. The CDR3 DNA reads as TGTGCCAGCAGCCAAGTAAGCGAGACCCAGTACTTC.

As regards this clonotype: Here the CDR3 omits its conserved ending phenylalanine or tryptophan, so a read error is the likely source. The J gene is TRBJ1-6, the V gene TRBV25-1; weak D call: TRBD1 (6 bases). CDR3 length: 14 residues. CDR1 MGHDK and CDR2 SYGVNS come from the germline V gene. With 6 bases removed from V and 7 bases from J, the gap between germline ends came to 13 bases. For the CDR3, the DNA is TGTGCCAGCAGCACACAGGGAAGGAATTCACCCCTCCACTTA. It is translated as CASSTQGRNSPLHL.

Note on this clonotype: The germline gene is not matched at one end of the junction; a read error may be the cause. V usage is TRBV4-2 and J usage is TRBJ2-2; D is uncertain. There are 17 residues in the CDR3. From germline, CDR1 is LGHNA and CDR2 YNFKEQ. CDR3 DNA: TGTGCCAGCAGACAAGTCCTTAAGCGCGCGAACACCGGGGAGCTGTTTTTT. This codes for CASRQVLKRANTGELFF.

About this clonotype itself: This may come from a read error, since a much larger clone is one base off. V is TRBV5-1 and J is TRBJ2-1; D is unclear. There are 15 residues in the CDR3. Germline CDR1 SGHRS, CDR2 YFSETQ. V dropped 0 bases and J dropped 4 bases, with 11 bases sitting between them. As DNA, the CDR3 is TGCGCCAGCAGCTTGGTAACGGTAGGTTACAATGAGCAGTTCTTC. Its protein is CASSLVTVGYNEQFF.

This clonotype was seen repeatedly, ten times or more. The genes are TRBV11-2 and TRBJ2-7; a weak D match, TRBD2 (5 bases). This CDR3 has 15 amino acids. Per germline, CDR1 SGHAT and CDR2 FQNNGV. V shed 4 bases and J shed 2 bases, with 15 bases lying between them. CDR3 nucleotide sequence: TGTGCCAGCAGCTCACCATCGGACGGGGCCTACGAGCAGTACTTC. Translating gives CASSSPSDGAYEQYF.

This clonotype occurred many times. The chain joins TRBV20-1 to TRBJ2-3, with TRBD1 matching 8 bases. This CDR3 is 15 amino acids long. From germline, CDR1 is DFQATT and CDR2 SNEGSKA (reference sequence). Losses at the gene ends were 6 bases for V and 2 bases for J; bases not matched to a gene: 10. This CDR3 reads CSANFRDRTTDTQYF. Written as DNA, the CDR3 is TGCAGTGCCAATTTCCGGGACAGGACCACAGATACGCAGTATTTT.

This clonotype was detected many times. V gene TRBV28 combines with J gene TRBJ2-5, with TRBD1 matching over 12 bases. The germline V gene encodes CDR1 MDHEN and CDR2 SYDVKM. This CDR3 comprises 13 residues. The V segment lost 10 bases and the J segment 5 bases; nucleotides outside the gene matches: 5. The CDR3 sequence: CATGTGGVETQYF. The CDR3 DNA sequence: TGTGCCACTGGGACAGGGGGCGTGGAGACCCAGTACTTC.

The genes are TRBV15 and TRBJ1-2, with 10 bases that match TRBD1. The CDR3 totals 15 residues. CDR1 and CDR2 from the germline V gene are LNHNV and YYDKDF (reference sequence). V lost 3 bases to trimming and J lost 12 bases; unmatched junction nucleotides: 13. CDR3 DNA sequence: TGTGCCACCAGCAGGGACCCGGGACAGGGGTGGTCAGACACCTTC. It specifies CATSRDPGQGWSDTF.

The genes are TRBV12-3 or TRBV12-4 and TRBJ1-2; D uncertain. The V gene lost 2 bases and the J gene lost 4 bases, with 11 bases spanning the gap. The CDR3 spans 14 residues. CDR3 in amino acids: CASSLRTAGYGYTF. The CDR3 DNA is TGTGCCAGCAGTTTACGGACGGCAGGCTATGGCTACACCTTC.

The sample holds many counts of this clonotype. For the CDR3, the DNA is TGCAGTGCTATGAGCTCTAACACCGGGGAGCTGTTTTTT. Translation: CSAMSSNTGELFF. The chain is built from TRBV20-1 and TRBJ2-2; no definite D call. Germline assignment: CDR1 DFQATT and CDR2 SNEGSKA (reference sequence). The CDR3 contains 13 residues. Trimming removed 4 bases from V and 2 bases from J, with 8 bases in between.

Concerning this clonotype itself: At one of its ends the junction is not consistent with the germline gene, which may arise from a read error. The genes are TRBV20-1 and TRBJ2-1, with TRBD2 identical over 11 bases. The CDR3 runs 15 residues. CDR1 DFQATT and CDR2 SNEGSKA come from the germline V gene (reference sequence). The chain's CDR3 is CSARPFSGRANERFF. The CDR3 region has the DNA TGCAGTGCTAGGCCGTTTAGCGGGAGGGCAAATGAGCGGTTCTTC.

The V and J genes are TRBV28 and TRBJ2-3; a possible D gene is TRBD1 (5 bases). V was pared by 5 bases and J by 5 bases, with 14 bases between. CDR1 is MDHEN and CDR2 is SYDVKM in the germline V gene. CDR3 length: 14 amino acids. CDR3 amino acids: CASSASQGGDTQYF. The CDR3 bases are TGTGCCAGCAGTGCAAGTCAGGGTGGAGATACGCAGTATTTT. Together with reference TRBV28 and TRBJ2-3, the CDR3 gives the full variable domain: DVKVTQSSRYLVKRTGEKVFLECVQDMDHENMFWYRQDPGLGLRLIYFSYDVKMKEKGDIPEGYSVSREKKERFSLILESASTNQTSMYLCASSASQGGDTQYFGPGTRLTVL.

Comment on this clonotype: At one of its ends the junction is not consistent with the germline gene, which may arise from a read error. The J gene is TRBJ2-6, the V gene TRBV7-2; D gene uncertain. The germline V gene has CDR1 SGHTA and CDR2 FQGNSA. The CDR3 sequence is 15 residues long. DNA for the CDR3: TGCGCCAGCCGGGTGAGACACTCTGGGGCCAACGTCCTGACTTTC. Translation gives CASRVRHSGANVLTF.

This clonotype was found many times. The J gene is TRBJ2-7, the V gene TRBV4-1, with D perhaps TRBD1 (6 bases). The CDR3 runs to 16 residues. V was shortened by 2 bases and J by 2 bases, with 16 bases between the two germline ends. Germline CDR1 reads MGHRA; CDR2 reads YSYEKL. CDR3 DNA sequence: TGCGCCAGCAGCCAAATAACCGGGACAACGGCCTACGAGCAGTACTTC. This gives the protein CASSQITGTTAYEQYF.

V usage is TRBV12-3 or TRBV12-4 and J usage is TRBJ2-2; tentatively, D is TRBD2 (5 bases). V was shortened by 9 bases and J by 3 bases, with 8 bases between the two germline ends. CDR3 length: 12 residues. The CDR3 nucleotides read TGTGCCAGAAGAGGGTACACCGGGGAGCTGTTTTTT. Its protein product is CARRGYTGELFF.

The sample holds many counts of this clonotype. This rearrangement joins TRBV11-2 to TRBJ2-3, with D possibly TRBD2 on 5 matching bases. The CDR3 has 14 amino acids. From germline, CDR1 is SGHAT and CDR2 FQNNGV. V was clipped by 5 bases and J by 2 bases, with 11 bases between them. This chain's CDR3 is CASSPRDYTDTQYF. As DNA, the CDR3 is TGTGCCAGCAGCCCTCGAGACTACACAGATACGCAGTATTTT.

Note on this clonotype: One base away lies a much larger clone, so this may be a sequencing read error. This chain connects TRBV29-1 to TRBJ2-7, with 10 nucleotides matching TRBD1. Per the germline V gene, CDR1 is SQVTM and CDR2 is ANQGSEA. The length of the CDR3 is 15 residues. The DNA of the CDR3 is TGCAGCGTTGAAGATGAGCCGACAGGGGGCTACGAGCGGTACTTC. This translates into CSVEDEPTGGYERYF.

At least ten counts were recorded for this clonotype. This chain links TRBV12-3 or TRBV12-4 with TRBJ2-1; 8 bases fit TRBD1. Trimming cost V 3 bases and J 10 bases; bases outside gene matches: 5. The CDR3 runs to 13 residues. CDR3 region: CASSFGAGGEQFF. CDR3 sequence (DNA): TGTGCCAGCAGTTTCGGGGCAGGGGGCGAGCAGTTCTTC.

A remark on this clonotype: A read error may produce the germline difference seen at one junction end. The chain carries TRBV4-2 and TRBJ2-5; TRBD2 aligns across 11 bases. Germline-derived CDR1 and CDR2 are LGHNA and YNFKEQ. The CDR3 is made up of 18 amino acids. The CDR3 DNA reads as TGTGCCAGCAGCCAAGAGCTAGCGGGGGGACCCACCCAAGAGACCAAGTACTTC. This gives the protein CASSQELAGGPTQETKYF.

In the case of this clonotype: A single base separates this from a much larger clone, so it may be a read error. The V and J genes are TRBV18 and TRBJ1-5, with a possible D match to TRBD1 (6 bases). The CDR3 is made up of 15 amino acids. Germline lookup yields CDR1 KGHSH and CDR2 LQKENI. CDR3 in amino acids: CASSPDRSGDQPQDF. Written as DNA, the CDR3 is TGTGCCAGCTCACCGGACAGATCAGGCGATCAGCCCCAGGATTTT.

This clonotype was counted at least ten times. The CDR3 spells CASRSGTSFYEQYF. The CDR3 DNA is TGTGCCAGCCGTTCCGGGACTAGCTTCTACGAGCAGTACTTC. The V gene is TRBV28, the J gene TRBJ2-7; 9 bases are a match to TRBD2. The CDR3 runs to 14 residues. CDR1 MDHEN and CDR2 SYDVKM come from the germline V gene. Germline trimming cut 8 bases from V and 3 bases from J; bases unmatched to any gene: 8.

The chain uses TRBV19 and TRBJ2-7; D is possibly TRBD2 (6 bases). Germline V CDR1 and CDR2: LNHDA, SQIVND (reference sequence). V lost 2 bases and J lost 6, with 17 bases in between. This CDR3 has 15 residues. The CDR3 coding sequence is TGTGCCAGTAGTATAAATCGAGTTCGGGGGACCGAGCAGTACTTC. This gives the protein CASSINRVRGTEQYF.

This clonotype was seen ten or more times. This chain connects TRBV2 to TRBJ2-3; TRBD1 matches at 8 bases. The length of the CDR3 is 13 residues. With V trimmed by 6 bases and J by 6 bases, 5 bases remained unmatched. Germline CDR1 reads SNHLY; CDR2 reads FYNNEI. Here the CDR3 reads CASRQTGVDTQYF. The CDR3 bases are TGTGCCAGCAGGCAGACAGGGGTGGATACGCAGTATTTT. The variable domain in full, completed from reference TRBV2 and TRBJ2-3, reads EPEVTQTPSHQVTQMGQEVILRCVPISNHLYFYWYRQILGQKVEFLVSFYNNEISEKSEIFDDQFSVERPDGSNFTLKIRSTKLEDSAMYFCASRQTGVDTQYFGPGTRLTVL.